This TCR beta chain was retrieved from a study of technical replicates of blood from a handful of donors (TCRdb year 2017). From cysteine to phenylalanine, the CDR3 is 17 amino acids long. Only the CDR3 DNA is retained, 51 bases long and in frame from the first base. CDR1 and CDR2, looked up from the germline V gene (reference sequence), are GTSNPN and SVGIG. V trim: 5 bases; J trim: 2 bases; unmatched bases: 16. This clone was seen just once. Its binding antigen is unknown. Base qualities are not at hand, and no much larger clone is one base apart. The method was the immunoSEQ multiplex PCR assay. TCRdb holds this immuneACCESS table with in-frame rearrangements only. Some clones are missing; in checked studies, unresolved V genes explain under half, and the rest has no known cause. Across this sample there are fewer than 70,000 clones, with around nine tenths seen only once. The top ten constitute approximately 5% of the sample.

Sample: PBMCs. The chain joins TRBV30 to TRBJ2-3, with 7 bases in between that match TRBD2. The clonotype was recovered from a human donor in good health. Some clones in this sample may be carry-over from other donors' samples. CDR3 region: CAWASKTPAGSTDTQYF. The nucleotide sequence is TGTGCCTGGGCTTCAAAAACACCAGCGGGGTCCACAGATACGCAGTATTTT.